The T cell receptor beta chain described here comes from a study of blood T cell repertoires in COVID-19 (dated by TCRdb to 2020 to 2022). The study in broad terms: Samples covering the acute and convalescent phases of COVID-19 were provided by collaborators in the United States, Italy and Spain. The prospective study material was composed of cDNA or gDNA derived from T cells, B-cell-depleted T cells, or PBMCs. A de-identified subject ID, COVID-19 status, age in years and sex were almost always included in the sample metadata. Where available, HLA class I and class II types were taken from metadata supplied by the sample provider and were not determined by assay-based typing. Samples were obtained from the ongoing ImmuneRACE study (first 160 participants) and from 1,254 subjects provided by 6 global collaborators. A freely available public database, intended as a resource for researchers studying the immune response to SARS-CoV-2, is where the repertoires were released. The dataset comprised deeply sampled blood TCRbeta repertoires from subjects exposed to, actively infected with, or recovered from COVID-19. Broad study findings and their caveats: Clinical and demographic metadata were provided uncurated, with the amount varying by source and participant.

The collaborating institutions used their own protocols to collect whole blood in K2EDTA tubes. For TCRbeta analysis, collaborators shipped samples as frozen whole blood, isolated PBMCs, or DNA extracted from either of those sample types. TCRbeta CDR3 regions were amplified from genomic DNA by means of the immunoSEQ Assay, a bias-controlled multiplex PCR. The authors processed their data as follows. Nucleated cell counts per sample were estimated from amplification of reference gene primers within the assay. To quantify the absolute abundance of each unique TCRbeta CDR3 rearrangement, sequence reads were collapsed and filtered. Productive Simpson clonality was computed per sample as the square root of Simpson's diversity index over productive rearrangements. Drawn from immuneACCESS, this table holds only the in-frame rearrangements with V and J called that TCRdb kept. Clones are partly lost; checked studies trace under half to an unresolved V gene and leave the rest unexplained. V and J calls and clone size are as listed in that table; D and trimming were resolved from the DNA. This sample comprises around 130,000 clones, around nine tenths of them detected only once. Approximately 2.3% of the sample belongs to the ten largest clones.

A word on this clone: The antigen this receptor binds is unknown. Base qualities were left out, and no much larger clone turns up one base away.

Sequences SGHTA (CDR1) and FQGNSA (CDR2) are obtained from the germline V gene. From the cysteine through the phenylalanine, the CDR3 covers 16 amino acids. Only CDR3 DNA is held: 48 bases, read in frame from base 1. Trimmed from V: 8 bases; trimmed from J: 4 bases; junction bases lacking a gene match: 11. Sequenced material: peripheral blood. The sequence derives from a man in his 70s with active COVID-19. The chain joins TRBV7-2 to TRBJ2-3, with 11 central nucleotides matching TRBD2. The DNA reads as follows: TGTGCCAGCGGGGCCACTAGCGGGAGTATCGCAGATACGCAGTATTTT. It codes for CASGATSGSIADTQYF.